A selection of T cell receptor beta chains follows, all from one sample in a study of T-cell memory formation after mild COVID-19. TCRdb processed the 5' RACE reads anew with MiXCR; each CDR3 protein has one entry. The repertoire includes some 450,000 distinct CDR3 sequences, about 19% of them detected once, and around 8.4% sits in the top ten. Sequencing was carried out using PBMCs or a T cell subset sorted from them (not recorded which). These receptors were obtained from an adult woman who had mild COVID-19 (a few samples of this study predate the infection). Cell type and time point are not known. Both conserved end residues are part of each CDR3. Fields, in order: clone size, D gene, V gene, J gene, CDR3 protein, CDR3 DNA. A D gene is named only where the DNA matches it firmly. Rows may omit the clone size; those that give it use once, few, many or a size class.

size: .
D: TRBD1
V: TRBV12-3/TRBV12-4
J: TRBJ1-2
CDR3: CASSLTRTGSWGYTF
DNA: TGTGCCAGCAGTTTAACCCGGACAGGGAGTTGGGGCTACACCTTC

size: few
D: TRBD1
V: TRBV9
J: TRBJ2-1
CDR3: CASSGDRGPYNEQFF
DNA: TGTGCCAGCAGCGGAGACAGGGGCCCCTACAATGAGCAGTTCTTC

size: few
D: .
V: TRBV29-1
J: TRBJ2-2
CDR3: CSVDPGRSTGELFF
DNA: TGCAGCGTTGACCCGGGACGCTCAACCGGGGAGCTGTTTTTT

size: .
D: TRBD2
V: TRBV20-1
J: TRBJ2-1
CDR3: CSARRRETFNEQFF
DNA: TGCAGTGCTAGAAGGCGGGAGACATTCAATGAGCAGTTCTTC

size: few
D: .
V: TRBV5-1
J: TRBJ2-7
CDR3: CASSVDSAYEQYF
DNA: TGCGCCAGCAGCGTGGACAGCGCCTACGAGCAGTACTTC

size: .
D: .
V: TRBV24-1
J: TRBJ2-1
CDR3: CATMTGGRDEQFF
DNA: TGTGCCACCATGACTGGGGGCCGTGATGAGCAGTTCTTC

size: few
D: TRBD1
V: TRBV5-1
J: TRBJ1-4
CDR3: CASSDATGVGDEKLFF
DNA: TGCGCCAGCAGCGACGCCACAGGGGTGGGCGATGAAAAACTGTTTTTT

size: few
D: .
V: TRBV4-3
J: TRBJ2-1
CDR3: CASSQGWPGSSYNEQFF
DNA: TGCGCCAGCAGCCAAGGCTGGCCCGGGAGCTCCTACAATGAGCAGTTCTTC

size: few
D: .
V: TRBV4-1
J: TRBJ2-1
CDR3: CASSQDPEGKEQFF
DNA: TGCGCCAGCAGCCAAGATCCTGAGGGTAAAGAGCAGTTCTTC

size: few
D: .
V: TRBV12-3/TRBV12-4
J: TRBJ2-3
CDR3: CASSLIFTDTQYF
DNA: TGTGCCAGCAGTTTAATCTTCACAGATACGCAGTATTTT

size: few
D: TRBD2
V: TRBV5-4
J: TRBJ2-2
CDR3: CASSSGTSGLKDTGELFF
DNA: TGTGCCAGCAGCTCCGGGACTAGCGGGTTGAAGGACACCGGGGAGCTGTTTTTT

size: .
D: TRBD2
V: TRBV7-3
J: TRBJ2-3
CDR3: CASSRRGGASTDTQYF
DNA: TGTGCCAGCAGCCGACGGGGGGGTGCTAGCACAGATACGCAGTATTTT

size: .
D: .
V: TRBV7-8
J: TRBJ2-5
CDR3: CASSLVGGSKETQYF
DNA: TGTGCCAGCAGCTTAGTAGGGGGGTCCAAAGAGACCCAGTACTTC

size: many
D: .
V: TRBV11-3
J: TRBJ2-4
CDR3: CASSSPAVGSNIQYF
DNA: TGTGCCAGCAGCTCCCCTGCAGTGGGTTCAAACATTCAGTACTTC

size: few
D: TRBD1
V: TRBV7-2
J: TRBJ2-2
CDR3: CASSLEGQQNTGELFF
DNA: TGTGCCAGCAGCTTAGAGGGACAGCAGAACACCGGGGAGCTGTTTTTT

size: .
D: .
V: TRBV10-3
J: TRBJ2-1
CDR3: CAIRENRGNYNEQFF
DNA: TGTGCCATCAGAGAAAACCGGGGGAACTACAATGAGCAGTTCTTC

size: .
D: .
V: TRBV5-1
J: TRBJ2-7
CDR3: CASSIDHANEQYF
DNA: TGCGCCAGCAGTATTGACCATGCTAACGAGCAGTACTTC

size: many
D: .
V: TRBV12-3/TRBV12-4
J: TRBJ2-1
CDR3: CASSLGQYNEQFF
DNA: TGTGCCAGCAGTTTGGGCCAGTACAATGAGCAGTTCTTC

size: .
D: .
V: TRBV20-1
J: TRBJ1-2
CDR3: CYCLSEAQLYGYTF
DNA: TGCTACTGTTTGAGCGAGGCACAGCTCTATGGCTACACCTTC

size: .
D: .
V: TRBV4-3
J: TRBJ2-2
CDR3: CASSQDRGSTGELFF
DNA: TGCGCCAGCAGCCAAGATCGAGGGTCCACCGGGGAGCTGTTTTTT

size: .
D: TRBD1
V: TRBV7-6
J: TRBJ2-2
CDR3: CASSGDSLGELFF
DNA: TGTGCCAGCAGCGGGGACAGCCTCGGGGAGCTGTTTTTT

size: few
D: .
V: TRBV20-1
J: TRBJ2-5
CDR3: CSALGVGALDQETQYF
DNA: TGCAGTGCCCTCGGGGTCGGTGCACTGGACCAAGAGACCCAGTACTTC

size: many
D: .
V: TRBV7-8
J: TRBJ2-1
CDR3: CASSLKESGPYNEQFF
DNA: TGTGCCAGCAGCTTAAAGGAGTCAGGACCCTACAATGAGCAGTTCTTC

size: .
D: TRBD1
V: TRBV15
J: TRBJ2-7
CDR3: CATSRENRGEQYF
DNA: TGTGCCACCAGCAGAGAAAACAGGGGCGAGCAGTACTTC

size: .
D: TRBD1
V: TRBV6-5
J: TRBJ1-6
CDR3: CASSTTGQGGSPLHF
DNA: TGTGCCAGCAGCACCACCGGACAGGGTGGTTCACCCCTCCACTTT

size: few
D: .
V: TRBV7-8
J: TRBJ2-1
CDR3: CASSLGGPLGEQFF
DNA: TGTGCCAGCAGCTTAGGAGGCCCCCTCGGGGAGCAGTTCTTC

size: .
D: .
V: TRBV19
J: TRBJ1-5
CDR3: CASSIGASGVQPQHF
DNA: TGTGCCAGTAGTATCGGTGCGTCAGGGGTTCAGCCCCAGCATTTT

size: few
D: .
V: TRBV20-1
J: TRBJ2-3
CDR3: CSANLADSTDTQYF
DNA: TGCAGTGCTAATTTGGCGGACAGCACAGATACGCAGTATTTT

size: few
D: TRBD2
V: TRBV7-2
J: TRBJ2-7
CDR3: CASSRPLAGLRKAQYF
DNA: TGTGCCAGCAGCCGTCCTTTAGCGGGTCTAAGAAAGGCGCAGTACTTC

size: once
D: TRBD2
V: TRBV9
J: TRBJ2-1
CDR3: CASSVSGTPYNEQFF
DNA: TGTGCAAGCAGCGTCAGCGGGACTCCATACAATGAGCAGTTCTTC

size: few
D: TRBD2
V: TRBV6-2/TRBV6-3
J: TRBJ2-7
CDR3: CASSYSREAPVYEQYF
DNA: TGTGCCAGCAGTTACTCCCGGGAGGCCCCCGTCTACGAGCAGTACTTC

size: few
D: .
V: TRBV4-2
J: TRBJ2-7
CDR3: CASTRRGRGDEQYF
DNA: TGTGCCAGCACCCGCCGCGGCAGGGGAGACGAGCAGTACTTC

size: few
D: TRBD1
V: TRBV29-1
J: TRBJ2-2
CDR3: CSVGTVNTGELFF
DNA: TGCAGCGTCGGGACAGTCAACACCGGGGAGCTGTTTTTT

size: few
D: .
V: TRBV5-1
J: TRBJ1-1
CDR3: CASSFLYNTEAFF
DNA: TGCGCCAGCAGCTTCCTATATAACACTGAAGCTTTCTTT

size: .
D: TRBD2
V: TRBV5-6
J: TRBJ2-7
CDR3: CASSFTSGTYEQYF
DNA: TGTGCCAGCAGCTTTACTAGCGGGACCTACGAGCAGTACTTC

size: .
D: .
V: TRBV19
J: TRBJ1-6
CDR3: CASSRTVAHSPLHF
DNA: TGTGCCAGTAGCCGGACGGTAGCTCATTCACCCCTCCACTTT

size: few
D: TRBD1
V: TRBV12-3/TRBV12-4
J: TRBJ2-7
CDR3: CASSFIPGGRLISYEQYF
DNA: TGTGCCAGCAGTTTTATTCCAGGGGGCCGTTTGATCTCCTACGAGCAGTACTTC

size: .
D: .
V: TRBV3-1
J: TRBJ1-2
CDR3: CASSQEAGYGYTF
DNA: TGTGCCAGCAGCCAAGAAGCAGGGTATGGCTACACCTTC

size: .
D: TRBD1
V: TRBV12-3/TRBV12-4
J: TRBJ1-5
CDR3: CASSLTGEAQPQHF
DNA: TGTGCCAGCAGTTTGACAGGGGAAGCTCAGCCCCAGCATTTT

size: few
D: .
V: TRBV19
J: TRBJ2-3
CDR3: CASRGSQVSSTDTQYF
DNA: TGTGCCAGTAGGGGCTCACAGGTCTCTAGCACAGATACGCAGTATTTT

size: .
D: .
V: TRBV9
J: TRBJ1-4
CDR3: CASSVGSGAGREKLFF
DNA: TGTGCCAGCAGCGTAGGTTCGGGGGCAGGACGTGAAAAACTGTTTTTT

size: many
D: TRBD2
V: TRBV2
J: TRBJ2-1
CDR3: CASSGAVTSGRGVYDEQFF
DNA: TGTGCCAGCAGTGGTGCCGTGACTAGCGGGAGAGGTGTCTACGATGAGCAGTTCTTC

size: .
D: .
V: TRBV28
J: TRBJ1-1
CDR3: CASSLSDEAEAFF
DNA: TGTGCCAGCAGCCTTTCGGACGAGGCTGAAGCTTTCTTT

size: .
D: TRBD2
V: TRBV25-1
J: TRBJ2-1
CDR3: CASRGAGGTYNEQFF
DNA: TGTGCCAGCAGGGGAGCGGGAGGGACCTACAATGAGCAGTTCTTC

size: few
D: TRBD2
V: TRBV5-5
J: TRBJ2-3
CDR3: CASSGVLAGSTDTQYF
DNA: TGTGCCAGCAGCGGCGTGCTAGCGGGTTCCACAGATACGCAGTATTTT

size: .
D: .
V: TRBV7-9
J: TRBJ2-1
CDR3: CASRGGAGEQFF
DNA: TGTGCCAGCAGGGGGGGAGCGGGTGAGCAGTTCTTC

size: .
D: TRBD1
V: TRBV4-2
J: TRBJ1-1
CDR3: CASSQAPGGTMNTEAFF
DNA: TGTGCCAGCAGCCAAGCCCCAGGGGGTACTATGAACACTGAAGCTTTCTTT

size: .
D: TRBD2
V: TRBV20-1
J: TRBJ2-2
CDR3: CSAMTSLAEDGELFF
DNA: TGCAGTGCTATGACCTCTCTAGCGGAGGACGGGGAGCTGTTTTTT

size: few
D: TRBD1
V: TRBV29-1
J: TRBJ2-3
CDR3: CSVVRWTGDRDTQYF
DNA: TGCAGCGTTGTCCGATGGACAGGGGATCGGGATACGCAGTATTTT